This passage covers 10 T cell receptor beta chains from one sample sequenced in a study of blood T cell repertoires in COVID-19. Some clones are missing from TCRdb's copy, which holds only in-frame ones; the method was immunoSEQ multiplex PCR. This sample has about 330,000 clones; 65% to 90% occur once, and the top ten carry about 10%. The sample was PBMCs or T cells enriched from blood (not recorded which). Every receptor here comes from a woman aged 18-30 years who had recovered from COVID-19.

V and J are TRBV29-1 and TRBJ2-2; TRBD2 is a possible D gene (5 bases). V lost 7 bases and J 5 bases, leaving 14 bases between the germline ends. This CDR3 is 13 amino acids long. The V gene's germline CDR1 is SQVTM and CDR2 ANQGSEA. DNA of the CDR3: TGCAGCGCCTCCGATCGGGGAACCGGGGAGCTGTTTTTT. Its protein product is CSASDRGTGELFF.

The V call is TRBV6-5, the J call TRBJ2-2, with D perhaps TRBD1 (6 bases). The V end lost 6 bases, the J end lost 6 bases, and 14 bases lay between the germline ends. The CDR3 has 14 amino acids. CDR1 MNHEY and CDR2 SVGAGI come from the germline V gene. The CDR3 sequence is CASRPTGWAGELFF. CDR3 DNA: TGTGCCAGCAGACCTACAGGGTGGGCCGGGGAGCTGTTTTTT.

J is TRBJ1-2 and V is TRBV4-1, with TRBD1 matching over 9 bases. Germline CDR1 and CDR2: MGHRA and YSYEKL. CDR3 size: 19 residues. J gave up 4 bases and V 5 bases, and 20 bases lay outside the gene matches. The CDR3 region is CASSDSLWDREKSSYGYTF. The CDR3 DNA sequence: TGCGCCAGCAGCGATTCCCTGTGGGACAGGGAAAAAAGTAGCTATGGCTACACCTTC.

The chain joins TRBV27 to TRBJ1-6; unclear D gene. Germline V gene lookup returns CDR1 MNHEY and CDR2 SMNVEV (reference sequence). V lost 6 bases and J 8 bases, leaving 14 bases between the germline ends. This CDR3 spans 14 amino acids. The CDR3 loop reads CASRRTGVYSPLHF. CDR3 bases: TGTGCCAGCAGACGAACGGGTGTTTATTCACCCCTCCACTTT.

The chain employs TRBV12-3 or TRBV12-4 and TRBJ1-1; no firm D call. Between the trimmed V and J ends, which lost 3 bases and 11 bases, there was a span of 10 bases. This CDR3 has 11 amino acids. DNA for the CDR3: TGTGCCAGCAGTTTTATGCAGCGGGCTTTCTTT. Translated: CASSFMQRAFF.

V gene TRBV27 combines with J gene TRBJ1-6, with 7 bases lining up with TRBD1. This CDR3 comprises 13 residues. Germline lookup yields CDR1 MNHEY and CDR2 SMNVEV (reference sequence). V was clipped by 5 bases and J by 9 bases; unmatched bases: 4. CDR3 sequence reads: CASSRQGVSPLHF. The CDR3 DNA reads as TGTGCCAGCAGTAGACAGGGAGTTTCACCCCTCCACTTT.

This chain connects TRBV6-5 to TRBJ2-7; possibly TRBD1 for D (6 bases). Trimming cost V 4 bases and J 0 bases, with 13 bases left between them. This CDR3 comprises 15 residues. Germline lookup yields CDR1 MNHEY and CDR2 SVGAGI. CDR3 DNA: TGTGCCAGCAGTTTTGATAGGGGGAGCTCCTACGAGCAGTACTTC. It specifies CASSFDRGSSYEQYF.

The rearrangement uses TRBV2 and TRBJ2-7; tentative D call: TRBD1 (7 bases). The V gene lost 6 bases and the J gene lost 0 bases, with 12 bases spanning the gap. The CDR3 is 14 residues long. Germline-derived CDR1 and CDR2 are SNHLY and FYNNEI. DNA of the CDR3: TGTGCCAGCAGGGAGGGGACAGTCTCCTACGAGCAGTACTTC. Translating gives CASREGTVSYEQYF.

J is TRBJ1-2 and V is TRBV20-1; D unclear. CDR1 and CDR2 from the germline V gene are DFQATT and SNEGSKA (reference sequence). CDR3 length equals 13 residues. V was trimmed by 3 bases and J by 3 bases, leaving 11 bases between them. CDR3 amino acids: CSASLRRDYGYTF. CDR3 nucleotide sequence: TGCAGTGCTAGTTTGAGAAGAGACTATGGCTACACCTTC.

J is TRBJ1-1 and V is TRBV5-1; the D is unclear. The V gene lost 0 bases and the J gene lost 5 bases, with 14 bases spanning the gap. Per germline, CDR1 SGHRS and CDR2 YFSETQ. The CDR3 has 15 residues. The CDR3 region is CASSLEGGIGTEAFF. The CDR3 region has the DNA TGCGCCAGCAGCTTGGAGGGAGGGATTGGGACTGAAGCTTTCTTT.